This TCR beta chain originates from a study of blood T cell repertoires in COVID-19. Study background: Acute-phase and convalescent COVID-19 samples originated in the United States, Italy and Spain. PBMCs, B-cell-depleted T cells, or T cells were the source of the cDNA or gDNA that made up the material.

Source study methods: For nucleated cells, counts were estimated from reference gene primer amplification. Assay used: immunoSEQ multiplex PCR; TCRdb lists only in-frame clones, some missing. V and J calls and clone size are copied from that table; D and trimming were computed from the DNA. The sample yields 450,000 to 500,000 clones, 70% to 90% seen once. This CDR3 comprises 15 residues. The germline CDR1 and CDR2 sequences are LGHDT and YNNKEL (reference sequence). The V gene lost 3 bases and the J gene lost 7 bases, with 19 bases spanning the gap. The V gene is TRBV3-1 (or the pseudogene TRBV3-2), the J gene TRBJ2-7; D perhaps matches TRBD1 (6 bases). Sequences were obtained from peripheral blood. This receptor was obtained from a human donor in a cohort sampled during active COVID-19. This CDR3 reads CASSHAGAGVREQYF. The CDR3 DNA is TGTGCCAGCAGCCATGCAGGAGCAGGGGTGCGAGAGCAGTACTTC.